What follows is one TCR beta chain and its context. The data are from a study of PD-1 blockade in mismatch repair-deficient tumors. Overall study context: Enrolled about 2012-2016, patients had progressing, pretreated mismatch repair-deficient cancers of 12 types.

Clones were sequenced by immunoSEQ multiplex PCR, and TCRdb holds only the in-frame ones, with some missing. The repertoire holds around 62,000 clones, with 78% as singletons. From germline, CDR1 is SEHNR and CDR2 FQNEAQ (reference sequence). This CDR3 contains 16 residues. V trimming: 5 bases; J trimming: 8 bases; junction bases outside the gene matches: 16. TCR sequencing covered a few patients who responded to pembrolizumab. This sequence originates from an adult with mismatch repair-deficient cancer. This sequence joins TRBV7-9 and TRBJ2-3; 7 bases align to TRBD2. The sample consisted of peripheral blood, taken 2 weeks after starting pembrolizumab. This chain's CDR3 is CASSVVGGGRTGTQYF. The CDR3 coding sequence is TGTGCCAGCAGCGTGGTTGGCGGGGGAAGAACGGGTACGCAGTATTTT.